This T cell receptor beta chain was observed in a study of T cell repertoires in cytomegalovirus infection (dated by TCRdb to the late 2010s). For the wider study: The HLA type of each donor mattered for the analysis, because public TCR beta signatures pointed to carriage of CMV infection along with the matching HLA type.

As to this clonotype: Its binding antigen is unknown. No base qualities exist here, and no much larger clone lies one base off it.

TCRdb lists the instrument as Illumina HiSeq 1500. TCRdb took the public reads, trimmed them with fastp at Q25, ran MiXCR for clone calling and kept in-frame beta chains. CDR3 protein sequences are deduplicated, and each keeps its most common genes and DNA. Present in this sample are 250,000 to 300,000 distinct CDR3 sequences, 8% to 9.5% of which were seen just once. The ten largest clones capture roughly 16% of the sample. Measured from the cysteine to the phenylalanine, the CDR3 is 15 residues long. Of the read, only the CDR3 DNA is kept; its 45 bases are in frame from base 1. Looking up the germline V gene (reference sequence) yields CDR1 SEHNR and CDR2 FQNEAQ. Relative to germline, V is missing 1 base and J is missing 7 bases, with 4 bases of the junction outside any gene match. Results and caveats for the whole study, not just this receptor: The ex vivo response was dominated by HLA-C-restricted CMV-specific TCR beta clonotypes, which also provided the single most frequent clonotype in two of eight donors. Cumulative frequency of public TCR beta family members discriminated carriers of CMV infection plus the relevant HLA type in this cohort and an independent 352-donor cohort.

Sequencing input: PBMCs. This TCR was recovered from a human donor in good health (CMV status not recorded). Some clones in this sample may be carry-over from other donors' samples. The chain links TRBV7-9 with TRBJ1-4, with TRBD1 identical over 9 junction bases. Here is the DNA: TGTGCCAGCAGCTTAGTGGTGGGACAGGGTGAAAAACTGTTTTTT. It encodes CASSLVVGQGEKLFF.